Detailed here is one T cell receptor beta chain. This record belongs to a study of blood T cell repertoires in COVID-19. Across the whole study: COVID-19 samples collected from the United States, Italy and Spain covered acute and convalescent phases. T cells, B-cell-depleted T cells, or PBMCs provided the cDNA or gDNA that served as material.

J lost 4 bases, V lost 1 base, and 4 bases had no gene match. The CDR3 consists of 14 residues. CDR1 is SGHTA, CDR2 FQGNSA, per germline. Original analysis: From reference gene primer amplification, estimates of nucleated cell counts were derived. The repertoire was sequenced with immunoSEQ multiplex PCR; TCRdb's copy has only in-frame clones and lacks some. That table supplies the V and J calls and clone size; D and trimming were determined from the DNA. The sample gives some 50,000 clones, less than 95% of which show up once; around 6.4% is in the top ten. The genes are TRBV7-2 and TRBJ2-7; 7 nucleotides align to TRBD2. Sequences were obtained from peripheral blood. The receptor's source is a man between 65 and 85 years old with active COVID-19. The CDR3, as DNA: TGTGCCAGCAGCTTAGAAGGTAGCGGGTACGAGCAGTACTTC. Translation gives CASSLEGSGYEQYF.